The 32 T cell receptor beta chains reported below all come from one sample, sequenced in a study of OX40 agonist ivuxolimab in advanced cancers. Using immunoSEQ multiplex PCR, the repertoire was profiled, and TCRdb retains in-frame clones only, with some absent. Of approximately 76,000 clones listed, roughly 90% are singletons. The sample was CD4+ or CD8+ T cells sorted from blood, taken in a trial of the OX40 agonist ivuxolimab. The receptors stem from an adult with an advanced solid tumor such as melanoma, head and neck, liver or kidney cancer.

The chain's CDR3 is CAIATGVNTEAFF. For the CDR3, the DNA is TGTGCCATCGCGACAGGGGTGAACACTGAAGCTTTCTTT. The chain couples TRBV10-3 to TRBJ1-1; TRBD1 matches 8 bases. J gave up 0 bases and V 8 bases, and 2 bases lay outside the gene matches. This CDR3 contains 13 residues. Germline V lookup: CDR1 ENHRY, CDR2 SYGVKD.

The chain joins TRBV2 to TRBJ1-4; D unclear. The CDR3 sequence is 15 residues long. The V gene's germline CDR1 is SNHLY and CDR2 FYNNEI. The V end lost 4 bases, the J end lost 4 bases, and 13 bases lay between the germline ends. The CDR3, as DNA: TGTGCCAGCAGTGGACGGACGGAGATTAATGAAAAACTGTTTTTT. This sequence encodes CASSGRTEINEKLFF. Looking up the rest from reference TRBV2 and TRBJ1-4 gives the full variable domain: EPEVTQTPSHQVTQMGQEVILRCVPISNHLYFYWYRQILGQKVEFLVSFYNNEISEKSEIFDDQFSVERPDGSNFTLKIRSTKLEDSAMYFCASSGRTEINEKLFFGSGTQLSVL.

The chain combines TRBV12-2 with TRBJ2-7; TRBD2, the table's D call, lacks a check against the DNA. TRBV12-2 corresponds to a pseudogene. This CDR3 contains 16 residues. This CDR3 reads CASRWPRPQRTYEQYF. The DNA for the CDR3 is TGTGCAAGTCGTTGGCCGCGGCCTCAACGTACCTACGAGCAGTACTTC.

This chain links TRBV5-1 with TRBJ2-7; 9 nucleotides agree with TRBD1. CDR1 and CDR2 from the germline V gene are SGHRS and YFSETQ. The CDR3 has 14 residues. The ends lost 4 bases at V and 7 bases at J; junction bases unmatched: 9. CDR3 bases: TGCGCCAGCAGCCCGAGACAGGGGGTGAGAGAGCAGTACTTC. Amino acid sequence: CASSPRQGVREQYF. Based on the CDR3 plus reference TRBV5-1 and TRBJ2-7, the full variable domain is KAGVTQTPRYLIKTRGQQVTLSCSPISGHRSVSWYQQTPGQGLQFLFEYFSETQRNKGNFPGRFSGRQFSNSRSEMNVSTLELGDSALYLCASSPRQGVREQYFGPGTRLTVT.

The chain employs TRBV2 and TRBJ2-6; TRBD2 might be the D (5 bases). Germline loops: CDR1 SNHLY, CDR2 FYNNEI. The CDR3 is 16 residues long. V dropped 7 bases and J dropped 0 bases, with 13 bases sitting between them. CDR3 sequence: CASMRALLSGANVLTF. In DNA, the CDR3 is TGTGCCAGCATGAGGGCGCTGCTCTCTGGGGCCAACGTCCTGACTTTC.

This chain uses TRBV5-4 with TRBJ1-4, with TRBD1 identical over 9 bases. CDR3 length equals 15 residues. Looked up from germline, CDR1 is SGHNT and CDR2 is YYREEE (reference sequence). The V gene end was trimmed by 4 bases and the J gene end by 8 bases; junction bases not matched to a gene: 9. CDR3 protein: CASSIGQGRGEKLFF. CDR3 in DNA: TGTGCCAGCAGCATTGGACAGGGGCGGGGGGAAAAACTGTTTTTT.

As for this clone: The sample holds other DNA sequences that translate to the same CDR3. The chain combines TRBV5-6 with TRBJ2-1; 9 bases align to TRBD2. V gave up 4 bases and J gave up 2 bases; unmatched junction bases: 7. Germline V lookup: CDR1 SGHDT, CDR2 YYEEEE. The CDR3 totals 16 residues. The CDR3 protein is CASSLGLALTYNEQFF. For the CDR3, the DNA is TGTGCCAGCAGCCTCGGACTAGCGCTAACCTACAATGAGCAGTTCTTC.

This clone is a singleton in its sample. The chain couples TRBV2 to TRBJ2-3; D gene uncertain. CDR3 size: 15 residues. Germline V gives CDR1 SNHLY, CDR2 FYNNEI. The CDR3 sequence: CGGKGLSQSTDTQYF. The CDR3, as DNA: TGTGGAGGAAAAGGGTTGTCCCAATCCACAGATACGCAGTATTTT.

The gene calls are TRBV28 and TRBJ2-1; D gene ambiguous. Trimming pared 4 bases from V and 10 bases from J, leaving 8 bases between. Per germline, CDR1 MDHEN and CDR2 SYDVKM. The CDR3 sequence is 11 residues long. CDR3 sequence: CASSSRREQFF. The CDR3 region has the DNA TGTGCCAGCAGTTCCCGGCGAGAGCAGTTCTTC. Drawing the rest from reference TRBV28 and TRBJ2-1, the complete variable domain is DVKVTQSSRYLVKRTGEKVFLECVQDMDHENMFWYRQDPGLGLRLIYFSYDVKMKEKGDIPEGYSVSREKKERFSLILESASTNQTSMYLCASSSRREQFFGPGTRLTVL.

The rearrangement links TRBV6-4 to TRBJ2-1; TRBD2 matches 8 bases. J lost 6 bases, V lost 2 bases, and 9 bases had no gene match. This CDR3 is 16 amino acids long. Germline V gene lookup returns CDR1 MRHNA and CDR2 SNTAGT. This CDR3 is CASSDTAGALGNEQFF. The CDR3 DNA reads TGTGCCAGCAGTGACACAGCGGGAGCTTTAGGCAATGAGCAGTTCTTC.

The V and J genes are TRBV30 and TRBJ2-5, with D maybe TRBD2 (6 bases). With 3 bases removed from V and 2 bases from J, the gap between germline ends came to 10 bases. Looked up from germline, CDR1 is GTSNPN and CDR2 is SVGIG (reference sequence). The CDR3 sequence is 13 residues long. The CDR3 DNA follows: TGTGCCTGGAGGGGCCGGGGGCAAGAGACCCAGTACTTC. Its translation is CAWRGRGQETQYF.

CDR3 loop: CASSDVNPRTDHPYEQYF. As DNA, the CDR3 is TGTGCCAGCAGTGACGTAAATCCCCGGACGGACCATCCCTACGAGCAGTACTTC. The V gene is TRBV6-4, the J gene TRBJ2-7; D is unclear. Germline V lookup: CDR1 MRHNA, CDR2 SNTAGT. The CDR3 has 18 residues. Deletions cut 2 bases from V and 2 bases from J, with 22 bases between.

This clone appeared once. The chain carries TRBV4-1 and TRBJ1-2, with 10 bases lining up with TRBD1. The CDR3 length is 19 residues. Germline V lookup: CDR1 MGHRA, CDR2 YSYEKL. With V trimmed by 1 base and J by 4 bases, 15 bases remained unmatched. The CDR3 loop is CASSQVMNGPGQGIYGYTF. The CDR3 DNA follows: TGCGCCAGCAGCCAAGTAATGAACGGCCCGGGACAGGGGATCTATGGCTACACCTTC.

The V gene is TRBV27, the J gene TRBJ2-7; tentatively, D is TRBD2 (6 bases). The ends were cut back, 8 bases at V and 2 bases at J, with 13 bases in the middle. The CDR3 extends over 13 amino acids. Germline values: CDR1 MNHEY, CDR2 SMNVEV (reference sequence). The DNA for the CDR3 is TGTGCCAGCGCGAGGTGGGGGGCCTACGAGCAGTACTTC. It codes for CASARWGAYEQYF.

Note on this clone: An end of the junction does not agree with germline; a read error may underlie this. This chain connects TRBV7-7 to TRBJ2-1, with 7 bases that match TRBD1. This CDR3 has 14 residues. The germline gives CDR1 SSHAT, CDR2 FNYEAQ (reference sequence). The CDR3: CASSPGTANNEQFF. CDR3 in DNA: TGTGCTAGCAGCCCCGGGACAGCAAATAATGAGCAGTTCTTC.

The J gene is TRBJ2-1, the V gene TRBV14; D is possibly TRBD2 (6 bases). The ends were cut back, 4 bases at V and 7 bases at J, with 14 bases in the middle. Germline V gives CDR1 SGHDN, CDR2 FVKESK. This CDR3 has 14 amino acids. The CDR3 loop is CASSRDSTANEQFF. The CDR3 nucleotides read TGTGCCAGCAGCCGGGACTCTACGGCAAATGAGCAGTTCTTC.

The table lists this clone with a count of one. The rearrangement joins TRBV6-5 to TRBJ2-7, with 9 bases that match TRBD1. The CDR3 is made up of 14 amino acids. V gave up 6 bases and J gave up 10 bases; unmatched junction bases: 13. Per the germline V gene, CDR1 is MNHEY and CDR2 is SVGAGI. The CDR3 here is CASSPDRGLTGQYF. The CDR3 coding sequence is TGTGCCAGCAGCCCGGACAGGGGACTGACGGGACAGTACTTC.

The V gene is TRBV19, the J gene TRBJ2-3; 9 nucleotides match TRBD2. Trimming at V came to 5 bases and at J to 0 bases, leaving 3 bases not matched to a gene. The CDR3 loop spans 15 amino acids. Germline V gene data show CDR1 as LNHDA and CDR2 as SQIVND (reference sequence). The CDR3 sequence: CASSGLASSTDTQYF. The CDR3 region has the DNA TGTGCCAGTAGTGGACTAGCGTCTAGCACAGATACGCAGTATTTT.

This clone was detected a few times. The CDR3 reads CASSETGYQPQHF. In DNA form, the CDR3 reads TGTGCCAGTAGCGAGACAGGGTATCAGCCCCAGCATTTT. V is TRBV19 and J is TRBJ1-5; 7 positions match TRBD1. CDR3 length equals 13 residues. The germline gives CDR1 LNHDA, CDR2 SQIVND (reference sequence). The J segment lost 5 bases and the V segment lost 6 bases, leaving 4 bases of the junction unmatched.

The V gene is TRBV27, the J gene TRBJ1-4, with 9 bases lining up with TRBD1. The junction had 4 bases not matched to a gene; V was cut back by 1 base and J by 4 bases. This CDR3 comprises 16 residues. Germline CDR1 is MNHEY and CDR2 is SMNVEV (reference sequence). This CDR3 is CASSLWGTGLNEKLFF. DNA of the CDR3: TGTGCCAGCAGTTTATGGGGGACAGGGCTTAATGAAAAACTGTTTTTT.

The CDR3 region has the DNA TGTGCCAGCAGCTTAACAGCGGGTAGCACAGATACGCAGTATTTT. Its protein is CASSLTAGSTDTQYF. The chain has TRBV7-3 and TRBJ2-3, with D perhaps TRBD2 (6 bases). Germline values: CDR1 SGHTA, CDR2 FQGTGA. The CDR3 totals 15 residues. Trimming took off 0 bases at V and 0 bases at J, with 7 bases between the two ends.

The chain recombines TRBV28 with TRBJ1-2; D is undetermined. This CDR3 region has 13 residues. Per germline, CDR1 MDHEN and CDR2 SYDVKM. The V gene lost 5 bases and the J gene lost 2 bases, with 9 bases spanning the gap. CDR3 bases: TGTGCCAGCAGTCCCCAGCAGAACTATGGCTACACCTTC. It encodes CASSPQQNYGYTF.

CDR3 DNA: TGTGCCAGCAGTGTCGACAGGGCGGGCGAGACCCAGTACTTC. It specifies CASSVDRAGETQYF. The chain is built from TRBV6-1 and TRBJ2-5; 7 nucleotides match TRBD1. This CDR3 has 14 residues. Germline assignment: CDR1 MNHNS and CDR2 SASEGT. Trimming took 4 bases from V and 5 from J; bases not matched to a gene: 7.

The genes are TRBV7-3 and TRBJ2-3; 7 bases map to TRBD2. Germline trimming cut 5 bases from V and 1 base from J; bases unmatched to any gene: 6. The CDR3 has 15 residues. The V gene's germline CDR1 is SGHTA and CDR2 FQGTGA. CDR3 nucleotide sequence: TGTGCCAGCAGCCGGGGGGACTCACGCACAGATACGCAGTATTTT. This translates into CASSRGDSRTDTQYF.

V gene TRBV7-3 combines with J gene TRBJ2-3; TRBD2 agrees at 7 bases. CDR3 length: 15 amino acids. Germline V lookup: CDR1 SGHTA, CDR2 FQGTGA. Trimming cost V 0 bases and J 0 bases; bases outside gene matches: 0. CDR3: CASSLTGLSTDTQYF. The CDR3 DNA sequence: TGTGCCAGCAGCTTAACGGGACTAAGCACAGATACGCAGTATTTT.

The rearrangement links TRBV10-1 to TRBJ2-3; perhaps TRBD1 as D (6 bases). Trimming stripped 4 bases from V and 1 base from J, with 18 bases between. Germline V gene lookup returns CDR1 WNHNN and CDR2 SYGVQD (reference sequence). The CDR3 extends over 17 amino acids. CDR3: CASSVAATAGGTDTQYF. The CDR3 region has the DNA TGCGCCAGCAGTGTAGCAGCCACAGCAGGGGGCACAGATACGCAGTATTTT.

The chain has TRBV7-9 and TRBJ1-1; maybe TRBD1 (5 bases). Germline CDR1 SEHNR, CDR2 FQNEAQ (reference sequence). Trimming pared 8 bases from V and 3 bases from J, leaving 10 bases between. This CDR3 region has 12 residues. CDR3 DNA sequence: TGTGCCAGCGGCCTGGGGGACACTGAAGCTTTCTTT. Translation gives CASGLGDTEAFF.

This chain joins TRBV28 and TRBJ1-1; D gene uncertain. CDR3 length equals 11 residues. The germline V gene has CDR1 MDHEN and CDR2 SYDVKM. With 6 bases removed from V and 2 bases from J, the gap between germline ends came to 4 bases. The DNA for the CDR3 is TGTGCCAGCAGAGTTAACACTGAAGCTTTCTTT. The encoded protein is CASRVNTEAFF.

J is TRBJ2-2 and V is TRBV5-1; perhaps TRBD2 as D (5 bases). Germline CDR1 is SGHRS and CDR2 is YFSETQ. This CDR3 region has 14 residues. V shed 5 bases and J shed 3 bases, with 11 bases lying between them. CDR3: CASRGSGDTGELFF. CDR3 nucleotide sequence: TGCGCCAGCAGAGGGTCCGGGGACACCGGGGAGCTGTTTTTT. Based on the CDR3 plus reference TRBV5-1 and TRBJ2-2, the full variable domain is KAGVTQTPRYLIKTRGQQVTLSCSPISGHRSVSWYQQTPGQGLQFLFEYFSETQRNKGNFPGRFSGRQFSNSRSEMNVSTLELGDSALYLCASRGSGDTGELFFGEGSRLTVL.

The chain joins TRBV5-1 to TRBJ2-4; 7 nucleotides agree with TRBD1. CDR1 is SGHRS, CDR2 YFSETQ, per germline. The V and J ends lost 0 bases and 6 bases, in that order; junction bases with no gene match: 9. There are 16 residues in the CDR3. This CDR3 is CASSLGGRGGANIQYF. CDR3 nucleotides: TGCGCCAGCAGCTTGGGGGGCAGAGGGGGCGCAAACATTCAGTACTTC.

The V gene is TRBV5-1, the J gene TRBJ1-4, with 8 bases that match TRBD1. The germline CDR1 and CDR2 sequences are SGHRS and YFSETQ. V trimming: 5 bases; J trimming: 0 bases; junction bases outside the gene matches: 3. The CDR3 is made up of 15 amino acids. CDR3 sequence: CASSNRGTTNEKLFF. CDR3 sequence (DNA): TGCGCCAGCAGTAACAGGGGGACAACTAATGAAAAACTGTTTTTT.

V gene TRBV19 combines with J gene TRBJ2-7; 7 positions match TRBD2. Trimming removed 6 bases from V and 5 bases from J; junction bases left unmatched: 1. This CDR3 is built from 11 residues. In germline, CDR1 is LNHDA, CDR2 SQIVND (reference sequence). CDR3 bases: TGTGCCAGTAGAAGCGGGAACGAGCAGTACTTC. Translation: CASRSGNEQYF.